A single T cell receptor beta chain is shown here with its context. What antigen it recognizes has not been identified. The sample holds no much larger clone one base away, and base qualities are not on file. A single peripheral blood draw of approximately 0.11 L on average was collected from each donor into heparinised tubes. A BD FACSAria II was used to sort naive, central memory, regulatory and stem cell-like memory CD4+ T cells with a panel that included CD45RO, CCR7, CD25, CD127, CD95 and CD27. All sorted populations exceeded 98% purity. PBMCs were separated immediately by Lymphoprep density gradient centrifugation and were stained directly, without being cultured. Samples were stained and sorted in pairs, with one healthy donor and one patient per experiment, so that batch effects were minimized. The germline V gene sets CDR1 to SGHRS and CDR2 to YFSETQ. Reading from cysteine to phenylalanine, the CDR3 counts 17 amino acids. This entry keeps only the CDR3 DNA: 51 bases, framed from base 1. Trimming removed 1 base from V and 0 bases from J; the gene matches leave 7 bases unexplained.

The data are from a study of beta chain features in type 1 diabetes (dated by TCRdb to the late 2010s). At the level of the whole study: Patients and healthy donors did not differ in mean age, gender distribution, total cell number or subset yield. A total of about 100 million sorted cells were examined across all samples, and RNA yield correlated strongly with the number of cells per subset. Naive and central memory subsets were obtained from all 30 or so donors, but regulatory and stem cell-like memory subsets were isolated from only 8 patients and about 8 healthy donors. The study compared TCRB repertoires of sorted circulating CD4+ T cell subsets between recently diagnosed type 1 diabetes patients and matched healthy donors. Overall results and qualifications from the work: Because cDNA rather than genomic DNA was sequenced, highly expressing activated cells could have been over-represented, although no difference in activation and CD3 levels was found between groups. The naive, central memory and regulatory TCRB repertoires appeared to resemble one another more closely among patients than among healthy donors. At VDJ recombination sites, patients with type 1 diabetes made fewer insertions and deleted more nucleotides, a pattern implying thymic rearrangement abnormalities. Because small numbers of individuals were included in the HLA sub-analyses, any influence of HLA type on TCRB rearrangement was left unresolved. PCR might favor shorter templates, but patient and control samples were amplified and corrected together, so any skew would affect both groups equally. Type 1 diabetes patients showed a moderate but significant shortening of TCRB CDR3 length in all four CD4+ subsets.

The entire isolated RNA was reverse transcribed using the High Capacity cDNA Reverse Transcription Kit, and thus expressed TCRB transcripts were sequenced. Deep immunoSEQ sequencing was performed on naive, central memory and regulatory T cell samples, with an average of about 3.6 million total reads per sample. After sorted cells were lysed in RLT buffer, RNA was extracted with DNase-treated RNeasy Micro or Mini kits, with the choice depending on cell number. To prevent cross-contamination, each cell subset was processed individually, whereas patient and healthy donor samples were processed jointly. TCRB sequences were amplified from cDNA with the immunoSEQ multiplex PCR, producing 87-bp fragments spanning the CDR3 region. Sequencing of the amplicons was done on the Illumina HiSeq platform. For the original study's pipeline: Synthetic template baselines were used to correct PCR bias computationally, reads within Hamming distance 2 were collapsed, and singletons that could not be merged were discarded. By aligning reads against IMGT, V, D and J genes, CDR3 length, and insertions or deletions at six rearrangement sites were assigned. Within each subset, clonotype counts were normalized to sorted cell number, and only after that were true diversity and Gini coefficients computed with the tcR R package. Repertoire sharing was quantified using the overlap coefficient calculated on TCRB nucleotide sequences. In its TCRdb copy, this immuneACCESS table keeps in-frame sequences only and misses some clones. Where compared with another copy, unresolved V genes explain less than half of these, and the others have no known cause. V and J calls and clone size are as listed in that table; D and trimming were resolved from the DNA. This sample comprises 300,000 to 400,000 clones, around 10% of them detected only once. The top ten hold about 0.6% of the sample.

This TCR derives from a man aged 25-45 years with type 1 diabetes. The sequence is built from TRBV5-1 and TRBJ2-3, and 8 bases in between align with TRBD2. Specimen: central memory CD4+ T cells from blood. The CDR3 region: CASSLWASGYSTDTQYF. The sequenced DNA is TGCGCCAGCAGCTTGTGGGCTAGCGGGTATAGCACAGATACGCAGTATTTT.